This passage covers 6 T cell receptor beta chains from one sample sequenced in a study of cytomegalovirus exposure and HLA in healthy donors. PCR primers comprised 60 Vbeta and 13 Jbeta primers. The data were produced by immunoSEQ multiplex PCR, yet TCRdb's version contains in-frame clones alone and is incomplete. The sample has some 270,000 clones; about nine tenths are singletons. The specimen sequenced was PBMCs. All receptors come from a girl aged 2 to 9 in good health and CMV-seronegative.

This sequence joins TRBV7-8 and TRBJ1-1; 9 bases are shared with TRBD1. The germline gives CDR1 SGHVS, CDR2 FQNEAQ. The CDR3 spans 14 residues. Unmatched junction bases numbered 3, after V lost 4 bases and J lost 3 bases. DNA of the CDR3: TGTGCCAGCAGCTCCCGGACAGGGGACACTGAAGCTTTCTTT. It codes for CASSSRTGDTEAFF.

The chain is built from TRBV5-8 and TRBJ1-5; tentative D call: TRBD1 (5 bases). Looked up from germline, CDR1 is SGHTS and CDR2 is YDEGEE. Trimming shortened V by 4 bases and J by 3 bases, and 14 bases separated the two germline ends. The CDR3 length is 15 residues. The CDR3 bases are TGTGCCAGCAGCACTGGGGCGCTGGCCAATCAGCCCCAGCATTTT. Protein sequence: CASSTGALANQPQHF.

The chain links TRBV19 to TRBJ2-7; 9 nucleotides agree with TRBD2. CDR1 is LNHDA, CDR2 SQIVND, per germline (reference sequence). Trimming at V came to 3 bases and at J to 7 bases, leaving 7 bases not matched to a gene. The CDR3 spans 14 residues. The CDR3 sequence is CASSISGGWREQYF. The CDR3 DNA is TGTGCCAGTAGTATTAGCGGGGGCTGGAGGGAGCAGTACTTC.

V and J are TRBV5-4 and TRBJ1-1, with 7 nucleotides matching TRBD1. Germline V gene lookup returns CDR1 SGHNT and CDR2 YYREEE (reference sequence). The CDR3 has 15 residues. J lost 1 base, V lost 4 bases, and 7 bases had no gene match. CDR3 in amino acids: CASSAKTGWNTEAFF. The CDR3, as DNA: TGTGCCAGCAGCGCAAAGACAGGGTGGAACACTGAAGCTTTCTTT.

This clone was seen only once. This chain joins TRBV10-1 and TRBJ2-2; 8 nucleotides match TRBD2. From germline, CDR1 is WNHNN and CDR2 SYGVQD (reference sequence). The junction had 9 bases not matched to a gene; V was cut back by 8 bases and J by 4 bases. The CDR3 length is 15 residues. The DNA of the CDR3 is TGCGCCAGCCGGGGGGGTGAGGGAGCCACCGGGGAGCTGTTTTTT. Translating gives CASRGGEGATGELFF.

The chain carries TRBV2 and TRBJ2-1; tentative D call: TRBD2 (5 bases). V lost 2 bases and J lost 7, with 15 bases in between. This CDR3 has 15 amino acids. CDR1 and CDR2 (germline): SNHLY, FYNNEI. Written as DNA, the CDR3 is TGTGCCAGCAGTGAAATCGGTGGGAGTGGGAATGAGCAGTTCTTC. Translating gives CASSEIGGSGNEQFF.